The 3 T cell receptor beta chains presented below share a single source sample, sequenced in a study of blood T cell repertoires in COVID-19. TCRdb keeps only in-frame clones here, not all; method: immunoSEQ multiplex PCR. The data contain nearly 200,000 clones, about 80% of them seen just once; the ten biggest clones take up 6.9%. Sample: peripheral blood. The receptors stem from a human donor with acute or convalescent COVID-19. The donor label of this sample is uncertain.

Only a few counts were recorded for this clone. In the same sample, other DNA sequences code for this CDR3. The chain combines TRBV7-8 with TRBJ1-2, with a possible D match to TRBD1 (6 bases). The V gene lost 0 bases and the J gene lost 4 bases, with 6 bases spanning the gap. The CDR3 contains 13 residues. In germline, CDR1 is SGHVS, CDR2 FQNEAQ. CDR3 coding DNA: TGTGCCAGCAGCTTAGCAGGGGGCTATGGCTACACCTTC. This codes for CASSLAGGYGYTF.

The gene calls are TRBV12-3 or TRBV12-4 and TRBJ1-3; D possibly corresponds to TRBD1 (5 bases). CDR3 length: 13 residues. V lost 3 bases and J lost 7, with 10 bases in between. CDR3 in DNA: TGTGCCAGCAGTTTCGGGGAGGGGAACACCATATATTTT. Protein product: CASSFGEGNTIYF.

V usage is TRBV11-2 and J usage is TRBJ2-1; the match to TRBD2 covers 8 bases. The ends lost 5 bases at V and 4 bases at J; junction bases unmatched: 16. The CDR3 has 18 residues. The germline gives CDR1 SGHAT, CDR2 FQNNGV. The CDR3 DNA reads TGTGCCAGCAGCCCCGCGACCGGTTTAGCGGGAAGGTACAATGAGCAGTTCTTC. Translating it yields CASSPATGLAGRYNEQFF.